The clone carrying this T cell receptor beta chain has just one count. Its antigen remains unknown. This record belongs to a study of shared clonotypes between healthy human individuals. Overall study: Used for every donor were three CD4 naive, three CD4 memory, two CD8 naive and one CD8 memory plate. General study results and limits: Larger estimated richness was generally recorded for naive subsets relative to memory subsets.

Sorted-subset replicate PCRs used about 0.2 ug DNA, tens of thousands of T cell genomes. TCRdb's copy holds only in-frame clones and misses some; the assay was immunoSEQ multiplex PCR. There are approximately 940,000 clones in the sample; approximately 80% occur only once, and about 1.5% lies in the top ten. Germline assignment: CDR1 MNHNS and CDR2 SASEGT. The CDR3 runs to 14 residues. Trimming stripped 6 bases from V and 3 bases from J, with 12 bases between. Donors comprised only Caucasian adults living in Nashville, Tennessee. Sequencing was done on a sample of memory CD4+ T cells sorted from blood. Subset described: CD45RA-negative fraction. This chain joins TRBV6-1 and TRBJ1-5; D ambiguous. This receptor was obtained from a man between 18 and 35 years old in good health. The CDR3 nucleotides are TGTGCCAGCAGCCCCGGGCCGCACAATCAGCCCCAGCATTTT. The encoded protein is CASSPGPHNQPQHF.